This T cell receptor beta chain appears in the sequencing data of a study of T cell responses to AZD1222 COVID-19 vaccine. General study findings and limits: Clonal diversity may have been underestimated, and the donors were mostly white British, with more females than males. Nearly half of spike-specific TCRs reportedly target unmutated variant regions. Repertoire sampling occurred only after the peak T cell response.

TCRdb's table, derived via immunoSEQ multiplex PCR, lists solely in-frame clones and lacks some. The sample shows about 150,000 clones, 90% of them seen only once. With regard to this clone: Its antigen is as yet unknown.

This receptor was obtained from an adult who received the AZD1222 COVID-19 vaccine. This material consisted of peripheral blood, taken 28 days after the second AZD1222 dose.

Here the CDR3 DNA reads TGCGCCAGCAGCTTGGAGGGGAACACTGAAGCTTTCTTT. This codes for CASSLEGNTEAFF. J is TRBJ1-1 and V is TRBV5-1; D is uncertain. The V end was cut by 0 bases, the J end by 1 base, with 4 bases between. CDR1 is SGHRS, CDR2 YFSETQ, per germline. The CDR3 loop spans 13 amino acids.